These T cell receptor beta chains were read from a single sample in a study of shared clonotypes between healthy human individuals. Profiled with immunoSEQ multiplex PCR; TCRdb holds only in-frame clones, not every one. This table has about 470,000 clones, roughly 83% appearing once. The sequenced sample consisted of PBMCs. All receptors come from a woman aged 40 to 55 in good health. Some clones in this sample may be carry-over from other donors' samples. Both conserved end residues are part of each CDR3. The D gene is left open where the match is weak. Clone size appears in some rows only: once, few, many, or a class for an expanded clone.

clone_size d_call j_call v_call cdr3_nt cdr3_aa
many - TRBJ2-7 TRBV4-1 TGCGCCAGCAGCCAACTAGTGGGGTACGAGCAGTACTTC CASSQLVGYEQYF
- - TRBJ2-5 TRBV11-2 TGTGCCAGCAGCCTGAAGGGACACCAGCAAGAGACCCAGTACTTC CASSLKGHQQETQYF
- - TRBJ1-5 TRBV7-9 TGTGCCAGCAGCCCCTACGGGGGGCATCAGCCCCAGCATTTT CASSPYGGHQPQHF
- TRBD2 TRBJ2-7 TRBV5-1 TGCGCCAGCAGCTTGGCCCTGTGGGAGGGCTCCTACGAGCAGTACTTC CASSLALWEGSYEQYF
- TRBD2 TRBJ2-3 TRBV5-1 TGCGCCAGCAGCTTAGCTAGCGGGAGGGTGGCGGATACGCAGTATTTT CASSLASGRVADTQYF
once TRBD2 TRBJ2-7 TRBV29-1 TGCAGCGTTAGTACTAGCGGGAGCTACGAGCAGTACTTC CSVSTSGSYEQYF
once TRBD1 TRBJ1-2 TRBV7-2 TGTGCCAGCAGCTTAGCCAGACAGGGTGATGGCTACACCTTC CASSLARQGDGYTF
- - TRBJ2-7 TRBV7-8 TGTGCCAGCAGCTTAGTGGGTCAAGAGCAGTACTTC CASSLVGQEQYF
- - TRBJ2-3 TRBV15 TGTGCCACCAGCAGAGATAGTGGAGATACGCAGTATTTT CATSRDSGDTQYF
few - TRBJ1-2 TRBV18 TGTGCCAGCTCACTGGTTCAAGGGCCGCACTATGGCTACACCTTC CASSLVQGPHYGYTF
- - TRBJ2-5 TRBV20-1 TGCAGTGCTGGACTGCAAGAGACCCAGTACTTC CSAGLQETQYF
- TRBD1 TRBJ1-6 TRBV6-5 TGTGCCAGCCGGGGACAGTTTAATTCACCCCTCCACTTT CASRGQFNSPLHF
few - TRBJ1-1 TRBV7-3 TGTGCCAGCAGCTCACGACCGAACACTGAAGCTTTCTTT CASSSRPNTEAFF
- TRBD1 TRBJ1-2 TRBV13 TGTGCCAGCAGCTTAGGCCTGCGGCAGGGGGCCGAATATGGCTACACCTTC CASSLGLRQGAEYGYTF
- - TRBJ2-4 TRBV5-8 TGTGCCAGCAGCTACGACAAAAACATTCAGTACTTC CASSYDKNIQYF
- - TRBJ2-7 TRBV6-1 TGTGCCACCAGGGCGGGACAGCTCTCCTACGAGCAGTACTTC CATRAGQLSYEQYF
- - TRBJ2-1 TRBV9 TGTGCCAGCAGCGTAGTGGGTTTTTCATCCTACAATGAGCAGTTCTTC CASSVVGFSSYNEQFF
- TRBD2 TRBJ2-3 TRBV5-4 TGTGCCAGCAGCTTGCGGGTAGCGGGAGGTCTCACAGATACGCAGTATTTT CASSLRVAGGLTDTQYF
- - TRBJ1-4 TRBV7-2 TGTGCCAGCAGGCGTCCTAATGAAAAACTGTTTTTT CASRRPNEKLFF
- - TRBJ2-7 TRBV9 TGTGCCAGCAGCCCGGACAGTATTAGTATCGCGCAGTACTTC CASSPDSISIAQYF
once TRBD1 TRBJ2-7 TRBV19 TGTGCCACCGGCAGGACAGGGAACCGCGAGCAGTACTTC CATGRTGNREQYF
- - TRBJ2-1 TRBV27 TGTGCCAGCAGTTCTCCCCTCCGTAGCTCCTACAATGAGCAGTTCTTC CASSSPLRSSYNEQFF
- - TRBJ2-2 TRBV6-5 TGTGCCAGCACCCGCGCCTGGGCGAACACCGGGGAGCTGTTTTTT CASTRAWANTGELFF
- - TRBJ1-1 TRBV9 TGTGCCAGCAGCCTCACCGGGGGGGTAGGCACTGAAGCTTTCTTT CASSLTGGVGTEAFF
- TRBD1 TRBJ1-1 TRBV6-1 TGTGCCAGCAGTGAATTTTCGACAGGGATCTCTGAAGCTTTCTTT CASSEFSTGISEAFF